This is a list of T cell receptor beta chains from one sample in a study of blood T cell repertoires in COVID-19. Repertoires were generated with immunoSEQ multiplex PCR, while TCRdb's copy carries only in-frame clones and drops some. In the table there are roughly 160,000 clones, 80% to 90% of which are singletons. Specimen: peripheral blood. Source of these receptors: a woman aged 55-70 years who had recovered from COVID-19. The CDR3 runs from the conserved cysteine through the conserved F or W. D genes are given only for firm matches. Expanded clones are given a class, and other clones once, few, many or no size at all.

v_gene,abundance,d_gene,j_gene,CDR3nt,CDR3aa
TRBV11-1,NA,TRBD2,TRBJ2-1,TGTGCCAGCAGCTCTGGGACTAGAAAGTACAATGAGCAGTTCTTC,CASSSGTRKYNEQFF
TRBV7-9,few,TRBD1,TRBJ1-1,TGTGCCAGCAGCTTAGCTCAACCGGGACAGGGATTGTGGAACACTGAAGCTTTCTTT,CASSLAQPGQGLWNTEAFF
TRBV2,NA,NA,TRBJ2-1,TGTGCCAGTCAAGGGGCCGGGTCCGGGGGCAATGAGCAGTTCTTC,CASQGAGSGGNEQFF
TRBV7-8,once,NA,TRBJ1-5,TGTGCCAGCAGCACTATGAGCAATCAGCCCCAGCATTTT,CASSTMSNQPQHF
TRBV28,NA,NA,TRBJ2-3,TGTGCCAGCAGTCCCACAGGGACCACAGATACGCAGTATTTT,CASSPTGTTDTQYF
TRBV2,NA,TRBD1,TRBJ2-2,TGTGCCAGCAGTGACGGCAGGGGGATCGGGGAGCTGTTTTTT,CASSDGRGIGELFF
TRBV2,NA,NA,TRBJ1-1,TGTGCCAGCAGTGTCGCGGGGGAAGCTTTCTTT,CASSVAGEAFF
TRBV7-9,NA,NA,TRBJ2-2,TGTGCCAGCAGCCTTGGGGGGGCCGCGAACACCGGGGAGCTGTTTTTT,CASSLGGAANTGELFF
TRBV3-1/TRBV3-2,NA,NA,TRBJ2-3,TGTGCCAGCAGCCAAGTGCGGGGGCCCGATACGCAGTATTTT,CASSQVRGPDTQYF
TRBV25-1,once,NA,TRBJ1-3,TGTGCCAGCAGTAGACGGACCGAGGGCACCATATATTTT,CASSRRTEGTIYF
TRBV6-5,NA,NA,TRBJ1-1,TGTGCGGCCCTCCAGCTAGGGAACACTGAAGCTTTCTTT,CAALQLGNTEAFF
TRBV5-1,NA,NA,TRBJ2-6,TGCGCCAGCAGCCGGGAGTCCTCTGGGGCCAACGTCCTGACTTTC,CASSRESSGANVLTF
TRBV4-3,NA,NA,TRBJ1-4,TGCGCCAGCAGCCTCCAAGGGGGAGTCACTAATGAAAAACTGTTTTTT,CASSLQGGVTNEKLFF
TRBV12-3/TRBV12-4,few,TRBD2,TRBJ2-3,TGTGCCAGCAGCAGCGGGGGGGCAGATACGCAGTATTTT,CASSSGGADTQYF
TRBV9,NA,TRBD2,TRBJ2-1,TGTGCCAGCAGCCCCCCTAGCGGGGGGGCTTACAATGAGCAGTTCTTC,CASSPPSGGAYNEQFF
TRBV3-1/TRBV3-2,NA,TRBD1,TRBJ1-6,TGTGCCAGCAGCCGACAGGGAGTGGGCTCACCCCTCCACTTT,CASSRQGVGSPLHF
TRBV7-8,NA,NA,TRBJ1-6,TGTGCCAGCAGTTGGGGTGTTGGGGGCGGAAATTCACCCCTCCACTTT,CASSWGVGGGNSPLHF
TRBV29-1,NA,NA,TRBJ1-3,TGCAGCGCCTCCGGGACGGCGGGGAGAAACACCATATATTTT,CSASGTAGRNTIYF
TRBV3-1/TRBV3-2,NA,TRBD1,TRBJ2-7,TGTGCCAGCAGCCAAGACTCTAGGGACAGAGAGCAGTACTTC,CASSQDSRDREQYF
TRBV3-1/TRBV3-2,NA,NA,TRBJ1-1,TGTGCCAGCAGCCAATCGCGGGGAGGTGAAGCTTTCTTT,CASSQSRGGEAFF